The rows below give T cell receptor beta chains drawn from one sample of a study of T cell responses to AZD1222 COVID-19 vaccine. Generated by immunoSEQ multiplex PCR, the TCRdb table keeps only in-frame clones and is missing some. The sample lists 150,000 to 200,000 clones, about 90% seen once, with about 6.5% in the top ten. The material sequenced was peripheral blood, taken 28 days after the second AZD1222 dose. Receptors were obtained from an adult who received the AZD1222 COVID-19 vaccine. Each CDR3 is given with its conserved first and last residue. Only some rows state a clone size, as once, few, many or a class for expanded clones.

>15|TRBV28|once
CASREAGVVMEGYTF
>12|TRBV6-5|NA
CATQGANQPQHF
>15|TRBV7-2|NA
CASSLVAVYNSPLHF
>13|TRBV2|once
CASRATRTDTQYF
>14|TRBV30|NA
CACQGLNSNQPQHF
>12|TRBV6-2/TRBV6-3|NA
CASSRLHYEQYF
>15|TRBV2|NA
CASLDRGQWNSPLHF
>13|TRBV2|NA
CASSLVQAGGYTF
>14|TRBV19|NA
CASSPQGSNQPQHF
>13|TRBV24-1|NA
CATSDSGNTEAFF
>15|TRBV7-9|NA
CASSLRQGVGETQYF
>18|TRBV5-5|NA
CASSLFEQTHSSGNTIYF
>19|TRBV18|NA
CASSLKRGDQTANTGELFF
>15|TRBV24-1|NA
CATSDPDRDTGELFF
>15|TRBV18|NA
CASSPRRGQNTEAFF
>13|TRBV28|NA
CASSFRVMAEAFF
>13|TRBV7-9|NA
CASSRGRNYGYTF
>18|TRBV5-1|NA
CASSLHRERGFTYNEQFF
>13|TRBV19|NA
CASSMTNYNEQFF
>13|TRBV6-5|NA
CASSLTGAYGYTF
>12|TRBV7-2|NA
CASSYLRDTQYF
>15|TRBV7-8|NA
CASSLAGTSLGGYTF
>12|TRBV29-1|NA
CSATGAGGEQYF
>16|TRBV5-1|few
CASSLEAGHSNQPQHF
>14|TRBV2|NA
CASSEGRQRFPQHF
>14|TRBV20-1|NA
CSASFFQGPQPQHF
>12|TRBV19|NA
CASNRYQETQYF
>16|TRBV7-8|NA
CASSSQTGGTGNTIYF
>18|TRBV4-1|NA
CASSPATGRSSYNSPLHF
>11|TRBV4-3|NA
CASSQVGVQYF
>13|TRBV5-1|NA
CASSLVGNYEQYF
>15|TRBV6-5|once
CASSSDRASNQPQHF
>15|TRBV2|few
CASRGQGGINQPQHF
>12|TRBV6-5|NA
CASRQGGTEAFF
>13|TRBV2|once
CASSVQGAEGYTF
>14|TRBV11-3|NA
CASSLDGRTNEQYF
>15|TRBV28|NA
CASSRQGAEDEKLFF
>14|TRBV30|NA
CAWSVGGAGNTIYF
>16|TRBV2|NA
CASTLGTSLYNSPLHF
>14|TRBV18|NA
CASSPRGGNQPQHF
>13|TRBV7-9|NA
CASSSQGSSPLHF
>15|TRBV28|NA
CAATAGGAVHYEQYF
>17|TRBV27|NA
CASSLSPHPVSSLEQYF
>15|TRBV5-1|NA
CASSFGQGVSYEQYF